These 8 T cell receptor beta chains originate from one sample sequenced in a study of human T cells and chemical hapten exposure. TCRdb itself ran the RACE reads through MiXCR, one entry per CDR3 protein. The sample has around 250,000 distinct CDR3 sequences; approximately 8.6% are singletons. Time point: pre-sensitization, week 0. Described treatment: therapeutic diphenylcyclopropenone sensitization with weekly scalp DPC. The specimen was whole blood, collected in connection with sensitization to the hapten diphenylcyclopropenone (DPC). These receptors originate from a woman aged 40 to 50 with alopecia areata. Some clones in this sample may be carry-over from other donors' samples.

This clonotype appeared a few times. This chain uses TRBV6-2 or TRBV6-3 with TRBJ2-1; D is perhaps TRBD2 (5 bases). Germline CDR1 reads MNHEY; CDR2 reads SVGEGT. Trimming left V 7 bases short and J 0 bases short, with 13 bases between. The CDR3 has 15 amino acids. The CDR3 loop is CASKLASSSYNEQFF. The CDR3 DNA sequence: TGTGCCAGCAAACTCGCTAGCTCCTCCTACAATGAGCAGTTCTTC.

This clonotype was picked up a small number of times. The genes are TRBV10-3 and TRBJ2-1, with 12 bases that match TRBD2. The J segment lost 0 bases and the V segment lost 10 bases, leaving 22 bases of the junction unmatched. The CDR3 runs to 21 residues. CDR1 is ENHRY and CDR2 is SYGVKD in the germline V gene. DNA for the CDR3: TGTGCCACCGAAAAAGGGACAGGGACTAGCGGGCCAGTAAACTCCTACAATGAGCAGTTCTTC. It yields the protein CATEKGTGTSGPVNSYNEQFF.

In this sample, this clonotype turned up a few times. The CDR3 DNA reads TGTGCCAGCAGTTCACAGGGATTTTTGGGCAATCAGCCCCAGCATTTT. Protein product: CASSSQGFLGNQPQHF. J is TRBJ1-5 and V is TRBV12-3 or TRBV12-4; D may be TRBD1 (6 bases). V was cut by 4 bases and J by 2 bases, with 15 bases left in between. This CDR3 spans 16 amino acids.

This clonotype has ten or more counts. The rearrangement links TRBV6-2 or TRBV6-3 to TRBJ1-2; 7 bases fit TRBD1. Germline V gene lookup returns CDR1 MNHEY and CDR2 SVGEGT. Losses at the gene ends were 2 bases for V and 4 bases for J; bases not matched to a gene: 10. This CDR3 is 16 amino acids long. In nucleotides, the CDR3 is TGTGCCAGCAGTTACGGAAGGACAGGATTACTCTATGGCTACACCTTC. Its translation is CASSYGRTGLLYGYTF.

The table lists this clonotype with a few counts. V usage is TRBV3-1 and J usage is TRBJ2-7; TRBD2 agrees at 9 bases. The CDR3 is 15 amino acids. The V and J ends lost 4 bases and 4 bases, in that order; junction bases with no gene match: 8. Germline CDR1 reads LGHDT; CDR2 reads YNNKEL (reference sequence). CDR3 residues: CASSLTSGLPYEQYF. The CDR3 DNA is TGTGCCAGCAGCCTAACTAGCGGGTTACCTTACGAGCAGTACTTC.

For the CDR3, the DNA is TGCGCCAGCAGCTTGGGTAGTCAGGGTGACGGCTACACCTTC. This sequence encodes CASSLGSQGDGYTF. The genes are TRBV5-1 and TRBJ1-2, with D perhaps matching TRBD1 (5 bases). The CDR3 runs 14 residues. Trimming took 0 bases from V and 8 from J, leaving 14 bases between them. From germline, CDR1 is SGHRS and CDR2 YFSETQ.

This clonotype has ten or more counts. This chain connects TRBV28 to TRBJ1-3; TRBD1 matches 7 bases. This CDR3 has 17 residues. Trimming cost V 5 bases and J 6 bases; bases outside gene matches: 16. The germline V gene has CDR1 MDHEN and CDR2 SYDVKM. The CDR3 region has the DNA TGTGCCAGCAGTCCAGATACAGGGGACCCTGCGATAAACACCATATATTTT. It translates to CASSPDTGDPAINTIYF. Drawing the rest from reference TRBV28 and TRBJ1-3, the complete variable domain is DVKVTQSSRYLVKRTGEKVFLECVQDMDHENMFWYRQDPGLGLRLIYFSYDVKMKEKGDIPEGYSVSREKKERFSLILESASTNQTSMYLCASSPDTGDPAINTIYFGEGSWLTVV.

The table lists this clonotype with a few counts. This chain links TRBV6-5 with TRBJ2-7; 12 positions agree with TRBD2. The CDR3 has 16 residues. Germline V gene data show CDR1 as MNHEY and CDR2 as SVGAGI. V trimming: 5 bases; J trimming: 4 bases; junction bases outside the gene matches: 9. This CDR3 is CASSPSGRADTYEQYF. The CDR3 bases are TGTGCCAGCAGTCCTAGCGGGAGGGCCGATACTTACGAGCAGTACTTC.